The 16 T cell receptor beta chains listed next were all sequenced from one sample in a study of long-term antiretroviral therapy in people with HIV. Sequencing relied on immunoSEQ assay v3.0, run at survey level. The table came from immunoSEQ multiplex PCR; TCRdb's copy has only in-frame clones and leaves some out. The sample holds around 31,000 clones, around 85% seen once. The sample consisted of unsorted PBMCs, taken approximately 5 years before starting antiretroviral therapy. The receptors stem from a man aged 50-59 years with HIV.

This chain links TRBV6-4 with TRBJ2-2; D remains unclear. V was pared by 2 bases and J by 3 bases, with 13 bases between. The length of the CDR3 is 16 residues. Looked up from germline, CDR1 is MRHNA and CDR2 is SNTAGT. The CDR3 spells CASSDLGNRDTGELFF. CDR3 sequence (DNA): TGTGCCAGCAGTGACCTCGGCAATAGGGACACCGGGGAGCTGTTTTTT.

The chain combines TRBV6-5 with TRBJ2-7; a possible D gene is TRBD1 (6 bases). In germline, CDR1 is MNHEY, CDR2 SVGAGI. This CDR3 region has 16 residues. Trimming took 0 bases from V and 4 from J, leaving 16 bases between them. The CDR3 DNA reads TGTGCCAGCAGTTACTCCCTCCCCACAGGGATATACGAGCAGTACTTC. Its translation is CASSYSLPTGIYEQYF.

The V and J genes are TRBV7-9 and TRBJ2-5, with 7 bases matching TRBD2. The length of the CDR3 is 14 residues. Germline loops: CDR1 SEHNR, CDR2 FQNEAQ (reference sequence). J gave up 5 bases and V 3 bases, and 6 bases lay outside the gene matches. The CDR3 DNA reads TGTGCCAGCAGCTTTGGCGGGAGCACGGAGACCCAGTACTTC. It codes for CASSFGGSTETQYF. Full variable domain (rest looked up from reference TRBV7-9 and TRBJ2-5): DTGVSQNPRHKITKRGQNVTFRCDPISEHNRLYWYRQTLGQGPEFLTYFQNEAQLEKSRLLSDRFSAERPKGSFSTLEIQRTEQGDSAMYLCASSFGGSTETQYFGPGTRLLVL.

This chain connects TRBV23-1 to TRBJ2-3; TRBD1 agrees at 7 bases. TRBV23-1 is an ORF; its function is uncertain. Germline trimming cut 0 bases from V and 4 bases from J; bases unmatched to any gene: 19. CDR3 length: 20 amino acids. The CDR3 bases are TGCGCCAGCAGTCAATCGACAGGGAAAAATCAGGTTGCGGTCGCAGATACGCAGTATTTT. Translating gives CASSQSTGKNQVAVADTQYF.

This clone was found once. The chain employs TRBV5-1 and TRBJ2-3; no firm D call. The V end was cut by 4 bases, the J end by 1 base, with 13 bases between. The length of the CDR3 is 15 residues. CDR1 is SGHRS and CDR2 is YFSETQ in the germline V gene. The CDR3 spells CASSPQELRTDTQYF. In nucleotides, the CDR3 is TGCGCCAGCAGCCCGCAGGAGCTTCGCACAGATACGCAGTATTTT.

J is TRBJ2-7 and V is TRBV7-9, with D maybe TRBD2 (6 bases). The germline V gene has CDR1 SEHNR and CDR2 FQNEAQ (reference sequence). This CDR3 contains 12 residues. V was clipped by 2 bases and J by 7 bases, with 9 bases between them. The CDR3 is CASSLFGGEQYF. DNA for the CDR3: TGTGCCAGCAGCTTATTTGGGGGGGAGCAGTACTTC.

V gene TRBV6-4 combines with J gene TRBJ2-1; D uncertain. CDR1 is MRHNA and CDR2 is SNTAGT in the germline V gene. The V end lost 0 bases, the J end lost 0 bases, and 9 bases lay between the germline ends. CDR3 length: 16 residues. CDR3 nucleotides: TGTGCCAGCAGTGACTCTGTCGTACGCTCCTACAATGAGCAGTTCTTC. Its protein product is CASSDSVVRSYNEQFF.

V and J are TRBV18 and TRBJ2-3; D remains ambiguous. The CDR3 sequence is 12 residues long. Germline CDR1 and CDR2: KGHSH and LQKENI. Trimming pared 6 bases from V and 5 bases from J, leaving 9 bases between. The CDR3, as DNA: TGTGCCAGCTCCCTCGTGCGAGATACGCAGTATTTT. This sequence encodes CASSLVRDTQYF. The full variable domain, with the rest looked up from reference TRBV18 and TRBJ2-3, is NAGVMQNPRHLVRRRGQEARLRCSPMKGHSHVYWYRQLPEEGLKFMVYLQKENIIDESGMPKERFSAEFPKEGPSILRIQQVVRGDSAAYFCASSLVRDTQYFGPGTRLTVL.

The chain combines TRBV27 with TRBJ2-7, with D possibly being TRBD1 (5 bases). Trimming shortened V by 3 bases and J by 2 bases, and 20 bases separated the two germline ends. The CDR3 covers 17 residues. Germline-derived CDR1 and CDR2 are MNHEY and SMNVEV (reference sequence). CDR3 coding DNA: TGTGCCAGCAGTTTTTCGTCGTCCCCAGGGTTCACCTACGAGCAGTACTTC. It translates to CASSFSSSPGFTYEQYF.

The chain carries TRBV7-6 and TRBJ2-5; no clear D gene. V was clipped by 5 bases and J by 0 bases, with 4 bases between them. The germline V gene has CDR1 SGHVS and CDR2 FNYEAQ. The CDR3 spans 12 residues. The CDR3 here is CASSPYQETQYF. The DNA for the CDR3 is TGTGCCAGCAGCCCGTACCAAGAGACCCAGTACTTC.

V usage is TRBV5-4 and J usage is TRBJ2-5; 7 nucleotides align to TRBD1. This CDR3 spans 14 amino acids. The germline V gene has CDR1 SGHNT and CDR2 YYREEE (reference sequence). V lost 4 bases and J lost 0; bases outside the gene matches: 3. The DNA for the CDR3 is TGTGCCAGCAGCGGGGACAGATACCAAGAGACCCAGTACTTC. It is translated as CASSGDRYQETQYF.

This sequence joins TRBV6-6 and TRBJ1-6; the D gene is possibly TRBD1 (6 bases). The germline V gene encodes CDR1 MNHNY and CDR2 SVGAGI (reference sequence). This CDR3 spans 15 amino acids. Trimming took 7 bases from V and 6 from J, leaving 16 bases between them. CDR3 nucleotide sequence: TGTGCCAGCAATCTATTAGGGACATTTAATTCACCCCTCCACTTT. Translating gives CASNLLGTFNSPLHF.

This chain uses TRBV2 with TRBJ1-5; the match to TRBD1 covers 7 bases. Losses at the gene ends were 3 bases for V and 0 bases for J; bases not matched to a gene: 11. Germline V CDR1 and CDR2: SNHLY, FYNNEI. The CDR3 has 18 residues. The CDR3 reads CASSEGQYDPYSNQPQHF. DNA for the CDR3: TGTGCCAGCAGTGAGGGACAGTATGACCCTTATAGCAATCAGCCCCAGCATTTT.

The rearrangement uses TRBV11-2 and TRBJ2-5; weak D call: TRBD2 (6 bases). Deletions cut 3 bases from V and 4 bases from J, with 6 bases between. Germline CDR1 SGHAT, CDR2 FQNNGV. This CDR3 spans 12 amino acids. CDR3: CASSFGGETQYF. The DNA for the CDR3 is TGTGCCAGCAGCTTCGGGGGAGAGACCCAGTACTTC. The full variable domain, in which reference TRBV11-2 and TRBJ2-5 provide the parts outside the CDR3, is EAGVAQSPRYKIIEKRQSVAFWCNPISGHATLYWYQQILGQGPKLLIQFQNNGVVDDSQLPKDRFSAERLKGVDSTLKIQPAKLEDSAVYLCASSFGGETQYFGPGTRLLVL.

The chain carries TRBV29-1 and TRBJ2-5; D gene uncertain. The germline CDR1 and CDR2 sequences are SQVTM and ANQGSEA. Trimming left V 2 bases short and J 5 bases short, with 12 bases between. This CDR3 is built from 13 residues. DNA of the CDR3: TGCAGCGTTGAACTCAGGCTCGGGGAGACCCAGTACTTC. Its translation: CSVELRLGETQYF.

The chain is built from TRBV6-6 and TRBJ1-1, with D possibly TRBD1 on 5 matching bases. Trimming removed 2 bases from V and 6 bases from J, with 13 bases in between. Germline V CDR1 and CDR2: MNHNY, SVGAGI (reference sequence). The CDR3 length is 14 residues. The DNA of the CDR3 is TGTGCCAGCAGTTACCGGCAGGGTATGGCTGAAGCTTTCTTT. It specifies CASSYRQGMAEAFF.